These 22 T cell receptor beta chains were all obtained from the same sample, sequenced in a study of blood T cells in healthy people across ages. Primed by a sample-barcoded 5' primer and a J-beta primer mix, a second PCR proceeded for 7 to 11 cycles. MiXCR, run by TCRdb on the 5' RACE reads, gives a single entry per CDR3 protein. The sample holds 700,000 to 850,000 distinct CDR3 sequences, 53% seen once. The source material was blood. The receptor set was obtained from a man aged 80 or over in good health.

The chain combines TRBV29-1 with TRBJ2-1, with 7 nucleotides matching TRBD2. Germline V gives CDR1 SQVTM, CDR2 ANQGSEA. V lost 7 bases to trimming and J lost 3 bases; unmatched junction nucleotides: 6. This CDR3 has 13 amino acids. Here the CDR3 DNA reads TGCAGCGGAGCAAAGCGGGACTACAATGAGCAGTTCTTC. Encoded protein: CSGAKRDYNEQFF.

Regarding this clonotype: At one boundary the junction diverges from the germline segment, which might be a read error. This chain connects TRBV4-2 to TRBJ2-7, with D uncertain. Germline lookup yields CDR1 LGHNA and CDR2 YNFKEQ. The CDR3 runs to 12 residues. CDR3 in amino acids: CANSPGEREQYF. For the CDR3, the DNA is TGTGCCAACAGCCCAGGTGAGAGAGAGCAGTACTTC.

The rearrangement links TRBV6-1 to TRBJ2-2; 7 bases map to TRBD1. In germline, CDR1 is MNHNS, CDR2 SASEGT. This CDR3 is built from 16 residues. The V and J ends lost 2 bases and 7 bases, in that order; junction bases with no gene match: 10. CDR3 coding DNA: TGTGCCAGCAGTGAATCAGACAGGGATAAAGGCGGGGAGCTGTTTTTT. Encoded protein: CASSESDRDKGGELFF.

The gene calls are TRBV20-1 and TRBJ2-3; 13 bases line up with TRBD2. Looked up from germline, CDR1 is DFQATT and CDR2 is SNEGSKA (reference sequence). The CDR3 is 17 amino acids. With 1 base clipped from V and 5 bases from J, the junction kept 9 bases outside the gene matches. The CDR3 protein is CSARGSWTSGRLDTQYF. The DNA for the CDR3 is TGCAGTGCTAGAGGCTCATGGACTAGCGGGAGACTAGATACGCAGTATTTT.

This sequence joins TRBV30 and TRBJ1-2; D gene uncertain. The CDR3 is 8 amino acids. The V gene's germline CDR1 is GTSNPN and CDR2 SVGIG (reference sequence). The CDR3 is CALDGYTF. The CDR3 DNA reads as TGTGCTTTGGATGGCTACACCTTC.

This clonotype was counted only a few times. The chain has TRBV6-5 and TRBJ2-7; 8 bases are shared with TRBD2. Germline V gene data show CDR1 as MNHEY and CDR2 as SVGAGI. The J segment lost 3 bases and the V segment lost 2 bases, leaving 9 bases of the junction unmatched. This CDR3 is 16 amino acids long. The CDR3 region has the DNA TGTGCCAGCAGTTACCTCGGAGCGGGAGAGGGCTACGAGCAGTACTTC. As protein: CASSYLGAGEGYEQYF.

The V and J genes are TRBV29-1 and TRBJ2-7; TRBD1 matches 8 bases. Losses at the gene ends were 6 bases for V and 5 bases for J; bases not matched to a gene: 9. The CDR3 length is 13 residues. Per the germline V gene, CDR1 is SQVTM and CDR2 is ANQGSEA. DNA for the CDR3: TGCAGCGTCGTCGGACAGGGCAACCACGAGCAGTACTTC. It translates to CSVVGQGNHEQYF.

The chain is built from TRBV29-1 and TRBJ1-4; 10 positions agree with TRBD1. The CDR3 sequence is 15 residues long. V lost 6 bases to trimming and J lost 3 bases; unmatched junction nucleotides: 7. CDR1 is SQVTM and CDR2 is ANQGSEA in the germline V gene. The CDR3 DNA sequence: TGCAGCGTGTCCCGGGACAGGGGATCTAATGAAAAACTGTTTTTT. This gives the protein CSVSRDRGSNEKLFF.

The CDR3 nucleotides read TGTGCCATCAGTGACTCCGGGACTAGCGGGGACCCCACGACAGATACGCAGTATTTT. Encoded protein: CAISDSGTSGDPTTDTQYF. The V gene is TRBV10-3, the J gene TRBJ2-3; TRBD2 agrees at 13 bases. Germline trimming cut 3 bases from V and 3 bases from J; bases unmatched to any gene: 12. There are 19 residues in the CDR3. CDR1 ENHRY and CDR2 SYGVKD come from the germline V gene.

This clonotype was counted once. The chain couples TRBV4-1 to TRBJ1-6; D not resolved. This CDR3 comprises 15 residues. Germline V gene data show CDR1 as MGHRA and CDR2 as YSYEKL. The V and J ends lost 1 base and 5 bases respectively, with 9 bases between them. The CDR3 sequence is CASSQGRRDNSPLHF. The CDR3 coding sequence is TGCGCCAGCAGCCAAGGTCGTAGGGATAATTCACCCCTCCACTTT.

V and J are TRBV5-6 and TRBJ2-7; 8 positions match TRBD2. The CDR3 sequence is 15 residues long. Germline assignment: CDR1 SGHDT and CDR2 YYEEEE. V lost 7 bases to trimming and J lost 4 bases; unmatched junction nucleotides: 13. CDR3 sequence: CASQPIREGLYEQYF. CDR3 in DNA: TGTGCCAGCCAACCCATACGGGAGGGCCTATACGAGCAGTACTTC. Looking up the rest from reference TRBV5-6 and TRBJ2-7 gives the full variable domain: DAGVTQSPTHLIKTRGQQVTLRCSPKSGHDTVSWYQQALGQGPQFIFQYYEEEERQRGNFPDRFSGHQFPNYSSELNVNALLLGDSALYLCASQPIREGLYEQYFGPGTRLTVT.

The rearrangement links TRBV10-3 to TRBJ2-5; D may be TRBD1 or TRBD2 (5 bases each). V shed 6 bases and J shed 5 bases, with 10 bases lying between them. Germline lookup yields CDR1 ENHRY and CDR2 SYGVKD. The CDR3 runs to 12 residues. The CDR3 here is CAIRGPSETQYF. CDR3 bases: TGTGCCATCAGGGGACCGTCCGAGACCCAGTACTTC.

The gene calls are TRBV7-8 and TRBJ2-5; D might be TRBD2 (6 bases). Trimming pared 5 bases from V and 1 base from J, leaving 17 bases between. The germline V gene has CDR1 SGHVS and CDR2 FQNEAQ. This CDR3 region has 16 residues. The CDR3 loop is CASSPLSGRGQETQYF. For the CDR3, the DNA is TGTGCCAGCAGCCCTCTCTCGGGGCGGGGCCAAGAGACCCAGTACTTC.

The J gene is TRBJ2-1, the V gene TRBV12-3 or TRBV12-4; TRBD1 aligns across 7 bases. The trim removed 5 bases at V and 5 bases at J, leaving 9 bases unmatched. This CDR3 contains 15 residues. The CDR3 coding sequence is TGTGCCAGCAGTGAGGGACAGAGACGGAACAATGAGCAGTTCTTC. Protein product: CASSEGQRRNNEQFF.

This rearrangement joins TRBV14 to TRBJ1-2; D perhaps matches TRBD1 (6 bases). CDR1 and CDR2 (germline): SGHDN, FVKESK. This CDR3 is 15 amino acids long. Trimming shortened V by 4 bases and J by 2 bases, and 14 bases separated the two germline ends. The CDR3 bases are TGTGCCAGCAGCCGATACAGGGATTTAAACTATGGCTACACCTTC. Its translation: CASSRYRDLNYGYTF.

The CDR3 DNA reads TGTGCCAGCAGCGAGGGGGTGGACAGGGACGACGAGCAGTACTTC. It is translated as CASSEGVDRDDEQYF. J is TRBJ2-7 and V is TRBV9; 8 bases are a match to TRBD1. Germline-derived CDR1 and CDR2 are SGDLS and YYNGEE. There are 15 residues in the CDR3. V was clipped by 3 bases and J by 5 bases; unmatched bases: 10. Full variable domain (outside the CDR3, taken from reference TRBV9 and TRBJ2-7): DSGVTQTPKHLITATGQRVTLRCSPRSGDLSVYWYQQSLDQGLQFLIQYYNGEERAKGNILERFSAQQFPDLHSELNLSSLELGDSALYFCASSEGVDRDDEQYFGPGTRLTVT.

J is TRBJ2-1 and V is TRBV3-1; 12 nucleotides line up with TRBD2. CDR1 and CDR2 from the germline V gene are LGHDT and YNNKEL (reference sequence). This CDR3 contains 18 residues. J gave up 6 bases and V 2 bases, and 11 bases lay outside the gene matches. The CDR3 protein is CASSQSGLAGHLSNEQFF. CDR3 coding DNA: TGTGCCAGCAGCCAAAGTGGACTAGCGGGGCACCTGAGCAATGAGCAGTTCTTC.

In this sample, this clonotype turned up a few times. V gene TRBV20-1 combines with J gene TRBJ2-3; D assignment may be TRBD1 or TRBD2 (5 bases each). CDR3 size: 13 residues. Germline V gives CDR1 DFQATT, CDR2 SNEGSKA (reference sequence). CDR3 bases: TGCAGGCCCCGGGACGGCAGCACAGATACGCAGTATTTT. The encoded protein is CRPRDGSTDTQYF.

The chain carries TRBV29-1 and TRBJ2-5; no firm D call. Trimming removed 7 bases at V and 5 bases at J, with 14 bases between. This CDR3 contains 12 residues. In germline, CDR1 is SQVTM, CDR2 ANQGSEA. CDR3 protein: CSAAPGPETQYF. The DNA for the CDR3 is TGCAGCGCCGCGCCAGGACCCGAGACCCAGTACTTC.

The chain couples TRBV20-1 to TRBJ1-1; D not resolved. Germline assignment: CDR1 DFQATT and CDR2 SNEGSKA (reference sequence). V was shortened by 5 bases and J by 5 bases, with 12 bases between the two germline ends. The CDR3 length is 12 residues. The CDR3 is CSADTPRTEAFF. In DNA form, the CDR3 reads TGCAGTGCTGACACTCCGCGTACTGAAGCTTTCTTT.

The chain recombines TRBV7-2 with TRBJ2-5, with D uncertain. Looked up from germline, CDR1 is SGHTA and CDR2 is FQGNSA. V was pared by 5 bases and J by 3 bases, with 10 bases between. This CDR3 is 13 amino acids long. This chain's CDR3 is CASSVGSEETQYF. The CDR3 DNA is TGTGCCAGCAGCGTAGGTTCAGAAGAGACCCAGTACTTC.

The chain recombines TRBV3-1 with TRBJ2-3; no firm D call. Germline lookup yields CDR1 LGHDT and CDR2 YNNKEL (reference sequence). The V and J ends lost 1 base and 5 bases respectively, with 4 bases between them. There are 12 residues in the CDR3. CDR3 sequence: CASSQAIDTQYF. DNA for the CDR3: TGTGCCAGCAGCCAAGCCATAGATACGCAGTATTTT.